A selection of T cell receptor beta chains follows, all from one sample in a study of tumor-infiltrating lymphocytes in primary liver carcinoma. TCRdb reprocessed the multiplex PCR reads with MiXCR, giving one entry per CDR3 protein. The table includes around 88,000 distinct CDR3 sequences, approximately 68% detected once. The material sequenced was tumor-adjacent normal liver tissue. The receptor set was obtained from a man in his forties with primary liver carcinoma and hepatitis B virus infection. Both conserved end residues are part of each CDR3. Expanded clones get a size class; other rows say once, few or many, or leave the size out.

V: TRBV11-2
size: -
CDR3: CASSLAPTGADTQYF

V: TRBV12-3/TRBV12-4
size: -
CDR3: CANRLEQAYEQYF

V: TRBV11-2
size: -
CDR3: CASSRLSLREQFF

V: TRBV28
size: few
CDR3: CASSPPRGYNEQFF

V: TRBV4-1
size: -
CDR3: CASSQVGTSGYDEQFF

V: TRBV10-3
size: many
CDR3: CAIRRTSGEETQYF

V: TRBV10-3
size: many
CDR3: CAISGTSGSNEQFF

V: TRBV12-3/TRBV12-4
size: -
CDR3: CANSLGLAGFVSYEQYF

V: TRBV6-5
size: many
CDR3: CASSYMGVSETQYF

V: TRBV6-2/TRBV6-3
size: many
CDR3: CASSSGQGGTSWRTYEQYF

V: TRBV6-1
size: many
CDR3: CASRGSPRNEQFF